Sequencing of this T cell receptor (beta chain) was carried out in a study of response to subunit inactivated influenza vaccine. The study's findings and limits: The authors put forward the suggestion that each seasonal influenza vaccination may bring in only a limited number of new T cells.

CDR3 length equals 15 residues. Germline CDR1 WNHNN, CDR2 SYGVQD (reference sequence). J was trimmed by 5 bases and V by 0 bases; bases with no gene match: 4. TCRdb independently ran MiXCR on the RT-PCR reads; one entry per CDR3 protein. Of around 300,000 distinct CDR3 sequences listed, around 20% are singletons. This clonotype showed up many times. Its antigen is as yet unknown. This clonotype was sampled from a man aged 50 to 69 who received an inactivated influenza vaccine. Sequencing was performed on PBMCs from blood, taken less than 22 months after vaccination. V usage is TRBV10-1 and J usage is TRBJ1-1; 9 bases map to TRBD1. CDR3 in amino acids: CASSESTGGMTEAFF. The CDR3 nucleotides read TGCGCCAGCAGTGAGTCGACAGGGGGGATGACTGAAGCTTTCTTT.